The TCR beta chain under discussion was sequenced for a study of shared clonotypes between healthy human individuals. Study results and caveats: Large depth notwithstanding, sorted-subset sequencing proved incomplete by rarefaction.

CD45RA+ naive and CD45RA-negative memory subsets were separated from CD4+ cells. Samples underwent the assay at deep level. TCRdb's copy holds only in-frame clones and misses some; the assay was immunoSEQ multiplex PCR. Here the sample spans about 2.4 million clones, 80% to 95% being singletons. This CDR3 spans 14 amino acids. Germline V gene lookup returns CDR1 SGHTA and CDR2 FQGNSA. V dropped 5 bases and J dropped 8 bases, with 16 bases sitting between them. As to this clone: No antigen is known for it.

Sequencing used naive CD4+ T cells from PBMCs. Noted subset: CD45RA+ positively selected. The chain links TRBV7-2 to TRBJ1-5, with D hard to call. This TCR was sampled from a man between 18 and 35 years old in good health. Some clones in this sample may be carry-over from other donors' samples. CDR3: CASSPYGEFEPQHF. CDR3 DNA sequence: TGTGCCAGCAGCCCATACGGGGAATTCGAGCCCCAGCATTTT.